This entry features one T cell receptor (beta chain) sequence. No antigen is known for it. This sample is part of a study of shared clonotypes between healthy human individuals. In the study overall: Per donor, CD8 memory used one plate, CD8 naive used two, CD4 memory used three and CD4 naive used three.

Study findings and constraints: Roughly 5.3% of naive CD4 clonotypes were common to a few donors.

The authors ran the assay at deep level. Genomic DNA (from each subset) was split evenly across several immunoSEQ plates. The table came from immunoSEQ multiplex PCR; TCRdb's copy has only in-frame clones and leaves some out. The data show about 2.3 million clones, 93% seen once. The CDR3 has 13 residues. V was clipped by 8 bases and J by 4 bases, with 14 bases between them. From germline, CDR1 is MRHNA and CDR2 SNTAGT. This TCR was sampled from a young man in good health. Some clones in this sample may be carry-over from other donors' samples. The sequenced sample was naive CD4+ T cells from PBMCs. Subset defined: CD45RA+ positively selected. The rearrangement links TRBV6-4 to TRBJ1-2; D unresolved. The chain's CDR3 is CASSRGSIYGYTF. The CDR3 DNA sequence: TGTGCCAGCTCTCGAGGGAGCATCTATGGCTACACCTTC.